The 25 T cell receptor beta chains listed next were all sequenced from one sample in a study of blood T cells in healthy people across ages. The second PCR ran roughly 6 to 12 cycles with a sample-barcoded 5' primer and J-beta primers. TCRdb reprocessed the 5' RACE reads with MiXCR, giving one entry per CDR3 protein. The sample contains about 800,000 distinct CDR3 sequences, 20% to 25% of which appear only once. These same data were also listed under a study on T cells of mothers and their children.

The sample was blood. The receptors shown here come from a boy aged 5-17 years in good health.

Comment on this clonotype: The junction shows a germline mismatch at one end, possibly a read error. The chain is built from TRBV25-1 and TRBJ2-6; 10 nucleotides agree with TRBD1. Germline lookup yields CDR1 MGHDK and CDR2 SYGVNS. The CDR3 has 15 amino acids. CDR3 loop: CASSELGTGANILTF. The CDR3 nucleotides are TGTGCCAGCAGTGAATTGGGGACAGGGGCCAACATCCTGACTTTC.

This clonotype was seen more than once but under ten times. V gene TRBV4-3 combines with J gene TRBJ2-3, with a tentative D call TRBD2 (5 bases). This CDR3 spans 16 amino acids. Germline CDR1 and CDR2: LGHNA and YSLEER. Trimming pared 5 bases from V and 2 bases from J, leaving 17 bases between. CDR3 bases: TGCGCCAGCAGCACCTCTCTAGCACCACCCACAGATACGCAGTATTTT. This gives the protein CASSTSLAPPTDTQYF.

This clonotype appeared a few times. The genes are TRBV5-6 and TRBJ2-5; 10 bases match TRBD1. CDR3 length equals 15 residues. CDR1 and CDR2 (germline): SGHDT, YYEEEE. Trimming took 2 bases from V and 11 from J; bases not matched to a gene: 12. CDR3 protein: CASSLAGTGVREQYF. In DNA, the CDR3 is TGTGCCAGCAGCTTAGCCGGGACAGGGGTTAGGGAGCAGTACTTC.

The rearrangement uses TRBV7-2 and TRBJ1-6; TRBD1 might be the D (6 bases). Per the germline V gene, CDR1 is SGHTA and CDR2 is FQGNSA. Trimming took 0 bases from V and 8 from J, leaving 14 bases between them. This CDR3 region has 16 residues. The CDR3 bases are TGTGCCAGCAGCTTAGCTTGGACAGTGAGGGATTCACCCCTCCACTTT. Translating it yields CASSLAWTVRDSPLHF. Full variable domain (rest looked up from reference TRBV7-2 and TRBJ1-6): GAGVSQSPSNKVTEKGKDVELRCDPISGHTALYWYRQSLGQGLEFLIYFQGNSAPDKSGLPSDRFSAERTGGSVSTLTIQRTQQEDSAVYLCASSLAWTVRDSPLHFGNGTRLTVT.

The rearrangement links TRBV5-8 to TRBJ1-2; no clear D. Germline V lookup: CDR1 SGHTS, CDR2 YDEGEE. CDR3 length equals 13 residues. Trimming pared 4 bases from V and 6 bases from J, leaving 13 bases between. CDR3 coding DNA: TGTGCCAGCAGCCAACGACCAAGGGATGGCTACACCTTC. Its protein is CASSQRPRDGYTF.

This clonotype was counted a single time. J is TRBJ1-2 and V is TRBV2, with D uncertain. CDR3 length: 12 residues. V was clipped by 3 bases and J by 5 bases, with 7 bases between them. The germline V gene has CDR1 SNHLY and CDR2 FYNNEI. CDR3 residues: CASSDRSYGYTF. The DNA for the CDR3 is TGTGCCAGCAGTGACCGATCTTATGGCTACACCTTC.

This clonotype was seen just once. V and J are TRBV28 and TRBJ2-5; 11 bases are a match to TRBD1. CDR1 and CDR2 (germline): MDHEN, SYDVKM. The CDR3 is 19 residues long. Losses at the gene ends were 3 bases for V and 2 bases for J; bases not matched to a gene: 14. The CDR3 region has the DNA TGTGCCAGCAGTTTCTCCTGGACAGGGGGCGAGGTGGGGCAAGAGACCCAGTACTTC. Its translation: CASSFSWTGGEVGQETQYF. Complete variable domain (other parts from reference TRBV28 and TRBJ2-5): DVKVTQSSRYLVKRTGEKVFLECVQDMDHENMFWYRQDPGLGLRLIYFSYDVKMKEKGDIPEGYSVSREKKERFSLILESASTNQTSMYLCASSFSWTGGEVGQETQYFGPGTRLLVL.

This clonotype showed up just a few times. This sequence joins TRBV4-3 and TRBJ1-3; maybe TRBD1 (5 bases). CDR1 is LGHNA, CDR2 YSLEER, per germline. Trimming cost V 0 bases and J 1 base, with 16 bases left between them. The CDR3 sequence is 18 residues long. CDR3 sequence reads: CASSQDPPGPPSGNTIYF. The CDR3 bases are TGCGCCAGCAGCCAAGACCCTCCAGGGCCCCCGTCTGGAAACACCATATATTTT.

The V call is TRBV10-3, the J call TRBJ2-5; 10 nucleotides match TRBD1. The J call is uncertain, as TRBJ2-1 better fits the DNA end. This CDR3 has 13 residues. CDR1 is ENHRY and CDR2 is SYGVKD in the germline V gene. CDR3 loop: CAIRGQGNNEQFF. The DNA of the CDR3 is TGTGCCATCAGGGGACAGGGGAACAATGAGCAGTTCTTC.

This clonotype was observed many times. The chain joins TRBV24-1 to TRBJ2-5, with D perhaps matching TRBD2 (5 bases). Germline loops: CDR1 KGHDR, CDR2 SFDVKD. The CDR3 consists of 17 residues. Trimming pared 6 bases from V and 5 bases from J, leaving 24 bases between. CDR3 in DNA: TGTGCCACCAGTCTGGCAAGCGGTGTCGAGGAGCGGGAGACCCAGTACTTC. It codes for CATSLASGVEERETQYF.

The V call is TRBV11-2, the J call TRBJ2-1; possibly TRBD2 for D (6 bases). From germline, CDR1 is SGHAT and CDR2 FQNNGV. Trimming pared 6 bases from V and 7 bases from J, leaving 19 bases between. CDR3 size: 15 residues. CDR3: CASSLAGRSWNEQFF. CDR3 coding DNA: TGTGCCAGCAGTCTTGCCGGGAGAAGTTGGAATGAGCAGTTCTTC.

This clonotype occurred a few times. The J gene is TRBJ1-6, the V gene TRBV6-2 or TRBV6-3, with 10 bases fitting TRBD1. The CDR3 is 15 amino acids. Trimming took 5 bases from V and 9 from J; bases not matched to a gene: 7. CDR1 is MNHEY and CDR2 is SVGEGT in the germline V gene. CDR3 DNA: TGTGCCAGCAGTCCCCGTGGGACAGGGGTTTCACCCCTCCACTTT. This sequence encodes CASSPRGTGVSPLHF.

The V call is TRBV6-5, the J call TRBJ2-7; TRBD1 matches at 8 bases. V lost 7 bases to trimming and J lost 7 bases; unmatched junction nucleotides: 12. The CDR3 covers 14 residues. Germline V gene data show CDR1 as MNHEY and CDR2 as SVGAGI. CDR3 nucleotides: TGTGCCAGCATCAGAAACCAGGGGGCGCGGGAGCAGTACTTC. This codes for CASIRNQGAREQYF.

This clonotype was recorded a few times. The chain joins TRBV7-2 to TRBJ2-5; D is ambiguous. Deletions cut 4 bases from V and 5 bases from J, with 14 bases between. The CDR3 is 14 amino acids. From germline, CDR1 is SGHTA and CDR2 FQGNSA. In DNA, the CDR3 is TGTGCCAGCAGCTCTCTAGGTCCGCGGGAGACCCAGTACTTC. Residues: CASSSLGPRETQYF.

The table lists this clonotype with a few counts. J is TRBJ2-7 and V is TRBV30; 8 nucleotides align to TRBD1. From germline, CDR1 is GTSNPN and CDR2 SVGIG (reference sequence). V shed 3 bases, J shed 6 bases, and the junction held 10 bases outside the gene matches. The CDR3 covers 14 residues. CDR3 protein: CAWSLLRQGSEQYF. The CDR3 nucleotides read TGTGCCTGGAGCCTTCTCCGACAGGGGTCCGAGCAGTACTTC.

A single count supports this clonotype. This sequence joins TRBV3-1 and TRBJ1-6, with D perhaps TRBD1 (6 bases). This CDR3 is built from 14 residues. V gave up 4 bases and J gave up 12 bases, with 16 bases separating them. CDR1 and CDR2 from the germline V gene are LGHDT and YNNKEL (reference sequence). The CDR3 nucleotides are TGTGCCAGCAGCCCCGGGCAGGGGAAGGGACCCCTCCACTTT. It specifies CASSPGQGKGPLHF. The full variable domain, in which reference TRBV3-1 and TRBJ1-6 provide the parts outside the CDR3, is DTAVSQTPKYLVTQMGNDKSIKCEQNLGHDTMYWYKQDSKKFLKIMFSYNNKELIINETVPNRFSPKSPDKAHLNLHINSLELGDSAVYFCASSPGQGKGPLHFGNGTRLTVT.

The chain links TRBV5-1 to TRBJ2-1; 7 bases are a match to TRBD1. Germline CDR1 SGHRS, CDR2 YFSETQ. The V gene end was trimmed by 0 bases and the J gene end by 0 bases; junction bases not matched to a gene: 3. This CDR3 spans 16 amino acids. In DNA form, the CDR3 reads TGCGCCAGCAGCTTGGCGGACAGGAGCTCCTACAATGAGCAGTTCTTC. It translates to CASSLADRSSYNEQFF.

J is TRBJ1-6 and V is TRBV9, with D tentatively TRBD1 (5 bases). Looked up from germline, CDR1 is SGDLS and CDR2 is YYNGEE. The CDR3 consists of 16 residues. The V gene lost 3 bases and the J gene lost 10 bases, with 20 bases spanning the gap. CDR3 protein: CASSARDQDLLSPLHF. The DNA for the CDR3 is TGTGCCAGCAGCGCTCGGGACCAAGACCTCCTCTCACCCCTCCACTTT.

The chain couples TRBV12-3 or TRBV12-4 to TRBJ2-1; 9 nucleotides match TRBD2. This CDR3 contains 14 residues. The V gene end was trimmed by 2 bases and the J gene end by 6 bases; junction bases not matched to a gene: 2. CDR3 in DNA: TGTGCCAGCAGTTTACTAGCGGGGACCAATGAGCAGTTCTTC. Protein: CASSLLAGTNEQFF.

The chain couples TRBV20-1 to TRBJ2-7; the match to TRBD2 covers 7 bases. The J segment lost 5 bases and the V segment lost 1 base, leaving 14 bases of the junction unmatched. Germline lookup yields CDR1 DFQATT and CDR2 SNEGSKA (reference sequence). The CDR3 totals 16 residues. The CDR3 loop reads CSARVRERELLDEQYF. For the CDR3, the DNA is TGCAGTGCTAGAGTTCGAGAGCGGGAACTTCTTGACGAGCAGTACTTC.

The chain employs TRBV2 and TRBJ1-6, with D possibly TRBD1 on 6 matching bases. With 6 bases removed from V and 1 base from J, the gap between germline ends came to 13 bases. This CDR3 has 16 amino acids. Germline values: CDR1 SNHLY, CDR2 FYNNEI. CDR3 nucleotides: TGTGCCAGCAGGGACAGAAAGGTGTCCTATAATTCACCCCTCCACTTT. This codes for CASRDRKVSYNSPLHF. The full variable domain, its missing parts supplied by reference TRBV2 and TRBJ1-6, is EPEVTQTPSHQVTQMGQEVILRCVPISNHLYFYWYRQILGQKVEFLVSFYNNEISEKSEIFDDQFSVERPDGSNFTLKIRSTKLEDSAMYFCASRDRKVSYNSPLHFGNGTRLTVT.

The chain carries TRBV7-3 and TRBJ1-2; D possibly corresponds to TRBD1 (5 bases). The CDR3 covers 16 residues. The V and J ends lost 3 bases and 0 bases respectively, with 14 bases between them. Germline values: CDR1 SGHTA, CDR2 FQGTGA. This CDR3 reads CASSLDYRPANYGYTF. CDR3 bases: TGTGCCAGCAGCTTGGACTACAGGCCCGCTAACTATGGCTACACCTTC.

The chain joins TRBV6-5 to TRBJ2-1; 7 bases line up with TRBD2. This CDR3 is 14 amino acids long. Trimming took 0 bases from V and 7 from J; bases not matched to a gene: 3. The V gene's germline CDR1 is MNHEY and CDR2 SVGAGI. The CDR3 protein is CASSYSKGGNEQFF. The CDR3 DNA is TGTGCCAGCAGTTACTCGAAGGGAGGGAATGAGCAGTTCTTC.

The rearrangement joins TRBV12-5 to TRBJ2-7, with 11 bases aligning to TRBD2. V was pared by 4 bases and J by 2 bases, with 10 bases of the junction left unmatched. Germline CDR1 is LGHNT and CDR2 is FRNRAP. This CDR3 comprises 17 residues. The CDR3 is CASGSPTGTSGTYEQYF. CDR3 nucleotides: TGTGCTAGTGGTTCCCCGACCGGGACTAGCGGAACCTACGAGCAGTACTTC.

The rearrangement uses TRBV5-1 and TRBJ2-3; D ambiguous. V lost 0 bases and J 2 bases, leaving 10 bases between the germline ends. Germline V gene sequence: CDR1 SGHRS, CDR2 YFSETQ. The length of the CDR3 is 15 residues. The CDR3 loop reads CASSLGAPHTDTQYF. In nucleotides, the CDR3 is TGCGCCAGCAGCTTGGGGGCCCCACACACAGATACGCAGTATTTT. Based on the CDR3 plus reference TRBV5-1 and TRBJ2-3, the full variable domain is KAGVTQTPRYLIKTRGQQVTLSCSPISGHRSVSWYQQTPGQGLQFLFEYFSETQRNKGNFPGRFSGRQFSNSRSEMNVSTLELGDSALYLCASSLGAPHTDTQYFGPGTRLTVL.